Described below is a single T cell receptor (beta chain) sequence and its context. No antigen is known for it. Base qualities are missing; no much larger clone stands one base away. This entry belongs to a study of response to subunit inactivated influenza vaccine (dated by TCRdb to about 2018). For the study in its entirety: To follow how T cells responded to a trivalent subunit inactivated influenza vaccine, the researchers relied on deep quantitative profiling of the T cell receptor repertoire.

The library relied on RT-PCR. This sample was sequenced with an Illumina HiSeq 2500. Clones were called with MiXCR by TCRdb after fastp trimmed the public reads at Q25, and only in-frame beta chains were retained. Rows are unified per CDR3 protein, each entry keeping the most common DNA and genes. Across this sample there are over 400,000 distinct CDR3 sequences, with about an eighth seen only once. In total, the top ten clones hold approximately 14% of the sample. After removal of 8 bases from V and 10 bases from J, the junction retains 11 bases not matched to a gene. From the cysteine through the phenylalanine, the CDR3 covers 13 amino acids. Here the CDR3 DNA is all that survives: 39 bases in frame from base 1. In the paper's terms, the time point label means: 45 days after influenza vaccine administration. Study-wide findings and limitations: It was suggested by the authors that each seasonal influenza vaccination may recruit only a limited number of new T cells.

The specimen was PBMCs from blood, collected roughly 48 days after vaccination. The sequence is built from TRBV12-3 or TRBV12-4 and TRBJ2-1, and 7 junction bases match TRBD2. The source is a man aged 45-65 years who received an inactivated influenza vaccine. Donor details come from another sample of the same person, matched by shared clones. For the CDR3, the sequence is CASGGDYSREQFF. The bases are TGTGCCAGCGGGGGGGACTATTCACGCGAGCAGTTCTTC.